The 28 T cell receptor beta chains below come from one sample, sequenced in a study of tumor-infiltrating lymphocytes in primary liver carcinoma. Starting material of 400 to 600 ng total RNA yielded TCR beta cDNA via a constant-region primer. Three rounds of nested multiplex PCR with slightly modified ARM-PCR produced TCR beta libraries. Researchers ran the first two PCR rounds for roughly 11 cycles each with TRBV1-TRBV30 forward primers and a C-beta reverse primer. One entry per CDR3 protein results from TCRdb running MiXCR on the multiplex PCR reads. Among about 54,000 distinct CDR3 sequences listed, over 65% were seen once. The tissue used was unsorted bulk material of roughly 17-31 mg. RNA and DNA were co-extracted from it with the AllPrep DNA/RNA mini kit. The sequenced sample was liver tumor tissue from sampling region 2. Subset described: tumor region T2, inferior pole. These receptors all stem from a man aged 35 to 55 with primary liver carcinoma and hepatitis B virus infection.

On this clonotype: At one end, the junction sequence differs from germline, possibly due to a read error. The CDR3 loop is CVIRPLAGGPHNEQLF. The CDR3 DNA sequence: TGTGTCATCAGACCTTTAGCGGGAGGGCCTCACAATGAGCAGCTCTTC. This chain links TRBV10-3 with TRBJ2-1; 11 bases are shared with TRBD2. Germline CDR1 is ENHRY and CDR2 is SYGVKD. This CDR3 has 16 amino acids.

The J gene is TRBJ2-7, the V gene TRBV29-1; D perhaps matches TRBD1 (5 bases). Trimming took off 5 bases at V and 4 bases at J, with 18 bases between the two ends. Germline V gene data show CDR1 as SQVTM and CDR2 as ANQGSEA. The CDR3 extends over 14 amino acids. CDR3 in DNA: TGCAGCGTTATAACAAGGGGCATGCCATACGAGCAGTACTTC. Its translation: CSVITRGMPYEQYF.

Details on this clonotype: The junction shows a germline mismatch at one end, possibly a read error. The chain recombines TRBV12-3 or TRBV12-4 with TRBJ2-3; 7 nucleotides line up with TRBD2. The CDR3 consists of 15 residues. The CDR3 coding sequence is TGCGCCAACACCCAGGTAGCGGGCGCCACAAATACGCAGTATTTT. This translates into CANTQVAGATNTQYF.

Regarding this clonotype: At one end, the junction sequence differs from germline, possibly due to a read error. The chain carries TRBV11-2 and TRBJ2-7; 15 positions match TRBD2. Germline-derived CDR1 and CDR2 are SGHAT and FQNNGV. This CDR3 comprises 18 residues. CDR3 nucleotide sequence: TGTGCCAGCAGCCCATCCGTTGGACTAGCGGGAGGGGGGTACGAGCAGAACTTC. It translates to CASSPSVGLAGGGYEQNF.

Comments on this clonotype: This may stem from a read error, because a much larger clone lies one nucleotide away. Lacking the conserved final phenylalanine or tryptophan, this CDR3 likely reflects a read error. V and J are TRBV6-1 and TRBJ2-3; D is possibly TRBD2 (6 bases). The germline CDR1 and CDR2 sequences are MNHNS and SASEGT. Trimming cost V 6 bases and J 5 bases, with 12 bases left between them. There are 13 residues in the CDR3. The CDR3 region has the DNA TGTGCCAGCAGCCTCGGGGGTATAGATACGCAGTATTAT. It translates to CASSLGGIDTQYY.

Only one count was recorded for this clonotype. Possible read error: a much larger clone is one base away. The V gene is TRBV24-1, the J gene TRBJ2-6; tentative D call: TRBD1 (6 bases). The CDR3 consists of 16 residues. Germline V lookup: CDR1 KGHDR, CDR2 SFDVKD. DNA of the CDR3: TGTGCCATCAGTGATTCAGGGGTGGACGGGGCCAACGTCCTGACTTTC. Translation gives CAISDSGVDGANVLTF.

About this clonotype: The CDR3 end shows no conserved phenylalanine or tryptophan, and so a read error is likely. No DNA is shown, since the ends of the CDR3 on it are uncertain; the CDR3 is the one TCRdb lists. The J gene is TRBJ2-3, the V gene TRBV11-2; the D call of TRBD2 is as the table states it, not checked on the DNA. CDR1 and CDR2 (germline): SGHAT, FQNNGV. The CDR3 comprises 15 residues, both ends counted. CDR3 in amino acids: CASSFDGRTADTLYY.

As to this clonotype: An end of the junction differs from the germline gene, which may be a read error. The chain uses TRBV4-1 and TRBJ2-7; 11 nucleotides match TRBD2. CDR3 length: 19 residues. The germline gives CDR1 MGHRA, CDR2 YSYEKL. CDR3 DNA: TGTGCCAGAAGCCGTAGATTGGTAGCGGGAGGGCAGTCGGGCTACGAGCAGTACTTC. Amino acids: CARSRRLVAGGQSGYEQYF.

This clonotype appeared many times. The genes are TRBV13 and TRBJ2-7; D is perhaps TRBD2 (6 bases). V was cut by 4 bases and J by 1 base, with 8 bases left in between. The CDR3 length is 13 residues. The germline V gene encodes CDR1 PRHDT and CDR2 FYEKMQ (reference sequence). DNA of the CDR3: TGTGCCAGCAGCTCTGGAGGGTCCTACGAGCAGTACTTC. It translates to CASSSGGSYEQYF.

The genes are TRBV10-3 and TRBJ2-7, with TRBD2 matching over 8 bases. Germline CDR1 ENHRY, CDR2 SYGVKD. V was pared by 9 bases and J by 5 bases, with 15 bases of the junction left unmatched. The CDR3 covers 15 residues. The CDR3 protein is CAMPGPLAETHEQYF. CDR3 DNA: TGTGCCATGCCCGGGCCACTAGCGGAAACCCACGAGCAGTACTTC.

In the case of this clonotype: A much larger clone sits a single nucleotide away, making a read error possible. This chain connects TRBV28 to TRBJ2-5; 10 bases agree with TRBD2. The germline gives CDR1 MDHEN, CDR2 SYDVKM. This CDR3 has 15 residues. The V gene end was trimmed by 7 bases and the J gene end by 7 bases; junction bases not matched to a gene: 12. CDR3 coding DNA: TGTGCCAGCAACTACGGGGGACTAGCGTTAGCGACCCAGTACTTC. Encoded protein: CASNYGGLALATQYF.

Note on this clonotype: One junction end does not reproduce the germline sequence, and a read error may be involved. This chain joins TRBV6-5 and TRBJ2-2, with 7 bases that match TRBD2. CDR3 length equals 16 residues. Germline V CDR1 and CDR2: MNHEY, SVGAGI. For the CDR3, the DNA is TGCGCCAGCAGTTCCTTGATCGGGAGGACTACTGGGGAGCTGTTTTTT. Translation gives CASSSLIGRTTGELFF.

V usage is TRBV6-7 and J usage is TRBJ2-1, with TRBD2 as a possible D gene (6 bases). TRBV6-7 is assigned to the ORF class and has an uncertain function. The CDR3 length is 19 residues. Trimming pared 2 bases from V and 5 bases from J, leaving 25 bases between. For the CDR3, the DNA is TGTGCCAGCAGTTACGTAGAAGTAGTCCGGAGAGGAGGGGACAATGAGCAGTTCTTC. This translates into CASSYVEVVRRGGDNEQFF.

The rearrangement uses TRBV2 and TRBJ1-2, with 8 bases lining up with TRBD1. The CDR3 runs 15 residues. Germline assignment: CDR1 SNHLY and CDR2 FYNNEI. V dropped 7 bases and J dropped 4; count of bases not matched to a gene: 11. CDR3 amino acids: CASNKDRALGYGYTF. In nucleotides, the CDR3 is TGTGCCAGCAATAAGGACAGGGCCCTAGGCTATGGCTACACCTTC.

Note on this clonotype: The junction does not match germline at one end; this may be a read error. The genes are TRBV5-1 and TRBJ2-3, with D perhaps TRBD1 (6 bases). Germline loops: CDR1 SGHRS, CDR2 YFSETQ. CDR3 size: 15 residues. This chain's CDR3 is CASSLVGGRTDMQYF. CDR3 DNA sequence: TGCGCCAGCAGCTTGGTTGGGGGCCGCACAGATATGCAGTATTTT.

The rearrangement links TRBV20-1 to TRBJ1-5; D is ambiguous. The CDR3 is 15 amino acids. Trimming stripped 6 bases from V and 7 bases from J, with 22 bases between. The germline V gene encodes CDR1 DFQATT and CDR2 SNEGSKA (reference sequence). The CDR3 DNA sequence: TGCAGTGCGGTGATAGTGATAAGCGCCAACCAGCCCCAGCATTTT. Amino acids: CSAVIVISANQPQHF.

This clonotype came up a few times. It may be a read error: a sequence one base away is much more abundant. V usage is TRBV5-6 and J usage is TRBJ2-7; D uncertain. The CDR3 totals 11 residues. Germline CDR1 is SGHDT and CDR2 is YYEEEE. The CDR3 reads CASSLNLEQCF. DNA for the CDR3: TGTGCCAGCAGCTTGAATCTCGAGCAGTGCTTC.

This rearrangement joins TRBV6-1 to TRBJ2-7, with D perhaps TRBD2 (6 bases). The CDR3 has 14 residues. Per germline, CDR1 MNHNS and CDR2 SASEGT. Trimming removed 11 bases from V and 1 base from J, with 18 bases in between. The chain's CDR3 is CACCPSSASYEQYF. The CDR3 nucleotides read TGTGCCTGCTGCCCGTCTAGCGCTTCCTACGAGCAGTACTTC.

Details on this clonotype: The conserved phenylalanine or tryptophan is not found at the CDR3 terminus, so this likely reflects a read error. This chain connects TRBV5-4 to TRBJ1-1; D remains ambiguous. The CDR3 totals 14 residues. CDR1 SGHNT and CDR2 YYREEE come from the germline V gene (reference sequence). DNA of the CDR3: TGTGCCAGCAACTTGGACTTTAGTTCCACTGAAGCTTTCATT. Protein product: CASNLDFSSTEAFI.

This rearrangement joins TRBV7-8 to TRBJ1-5; TRBD1 might be the D (6 bases). Germline-derived CDR1 and CDR2 are SGHVS and FQNEAQ. The V end lost 5 bases, the J end lost 3 bases, and 17 bases lay between the germline ends. The CDR3 runs to 16 residues. CDR3 DNA: TGTGCCAGCAGCCCCGGGGGAGGGGGTACCAATCAGCCCCAGCATTTT. It yields the protein CASSPGGGGTNQPQHF.

This clonotype was recorded a few times. One end of the junction fails to match germline, which may point to a read error. The V call is TRBV4-3, the J call TRBJ1-2, with a weak D call TRBD1 (5 bases). The CDR3 has 15 residues. Germline values: CDR1 LGHNA, CDR2 YSLEER. In DNA form, the CDR3 reads TGCGCCAGCAGCCAGAGTCCCGGGGGATCCTATGGTTACACCTTC. Amino acid sequence: CASSQSPGGSYGYTF.

Comment on this clonotype: Relative to the germline gene, one junction end is altered; a read error may explain this. This chain links TRBV6-5 with TRBJ1-4; TRBD1 is a possible D gene (5 bases). CDR1 MNHEY and CDR2 SVGAGI come from the germline V gene. The CDR3 totals 15 residues. This CDR3 reads CVSSFTGTGNEKLFF. The CDR3 coding sequence is TGTGTCAGCAGTTTCACGGGGACGGGGAATGAAAAACTGTTTTTT.

The DNA of the CDR3 is TGTGCCAGCAGCTTTCTTCGACTAGCGGGAGAACACTACAATGAGCAGTTCTTC. Translating it yields CASSFLRLAGEHYNEQFF. V gene TRBV11-2 combines with J gene TRBJ2-1; 12 bases agree with TRBD2. V dropped 3 bases and J dropped 3; count of bases not matched to a gene: 9. The CDR3 length is 18 residues. CDR1 SGHAT and CDR2 FQNNGV come from the germline V gene.

This clonotype was seen repeatedly, ten times or more. CDR3 residues: CASSQGGQGSYYEQYF. The CDR3, as DNA: TGCGCCAGCAGCCAAGGAGGACAGGGTTCCTACTACGAGCAGTACTTC. The chain employs TRBV4-1 and TRBJ2-7; TRBD1 aligns across 8 bases. Germline loops: CDR1 MGHRA, CDR2 YSYEKL. V gave up 1 base and J gave up 3 bases; unmatched junction bases: 8. The CDR3 totals 16 residues.

This clonotype appeared many times. The J gene is TRBJ1-4, the V gene TRBV10-3, with TRBD1 as a possible D gene (6 bases). The V gene lost 4 bases and the J gene lost 5 bases, with 8 bases spanning the gap. This CDR3 is built from 13 residues. Germline V gives CDR1 ENHRY, CDR2 SYGVKD. CDR3 loop: CAISGTENEKLFF. CDR3 DNA: TGTGCCATCAGTGGGACAGAGAATGAAAAACTGTTTTTT.

On this clonotype: A read error may account for a junction end that differs from germline. The chain carries TRBV29-1 and TRBJ1-2, with no clear D. This CDR3 has 11 residues. Germline values: CDR1 SQVTM, CDR2 ANQGSEA. Here the CDR3 reads CSPGVQYGYTF. DNA of the CDR3: TGCAGCCCAGGCGTACAATATGGCTACACCTTT. Full variable domain (remainder filled in from reference TRBV29-1 and TRBJ1-2): SAVISQKPSRDICQRGTSLTIQCQVDSQVTMMFWYRQQPGQSLTLIATANQGSEATYESGFVIDKFPISRPNLTFSTLTVSNMSPEDSSIYLCSPGVQYGYTFGSGTRLTVV.

This clonotype rates as medium-sized (0.01 to 0.1%). The rearrangement links TRBV6-5 to TRBJ2-1, with 11 positions matching TRBD2. Germline loops: CDR1 MNHEY, CDR2 SVGAGI. V shed 5 bases, J shed 5 bases, and the junction held 8 bases outside the gene matches. This CDR3 has 16 amino acids. The CDR3 region has the DNA TGTGCCAGCAGTCCTACTAGCGGGAGAAATGACAATGAGCAGTTCTTC. Its protein product is CASSPTSGRNDNEQFF.

This rearrangement joins TRBV5-1 to TRBJ2-6, with D perhaps matching TRBD2 (5 bases). Trimming shortened V by 6 bases and J by 0 bases, and 13 bases separated the two germline ends. The CDR3 loop spans 16 amino acids. Germline V gene data show CDR1 as SGHRS and CDR2 as YFSETQ. In DNA form, the CDR3 reads TGCGCCAGCAACGGCGGGCTCACCTCTGGGGCCAACGTCCTGACTTTC. As protein: CASNGGLTSGANVLTF.